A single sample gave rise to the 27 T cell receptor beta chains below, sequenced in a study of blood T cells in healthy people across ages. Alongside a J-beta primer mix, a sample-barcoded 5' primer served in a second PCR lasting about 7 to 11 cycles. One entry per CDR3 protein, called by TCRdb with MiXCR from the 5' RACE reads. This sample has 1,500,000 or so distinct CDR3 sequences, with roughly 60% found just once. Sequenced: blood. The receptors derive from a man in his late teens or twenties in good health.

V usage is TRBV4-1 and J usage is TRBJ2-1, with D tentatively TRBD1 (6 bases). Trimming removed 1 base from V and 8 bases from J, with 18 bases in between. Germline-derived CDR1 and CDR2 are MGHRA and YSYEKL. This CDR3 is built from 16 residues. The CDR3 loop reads CASSQADRLCSDEQFF. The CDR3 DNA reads TGCGCCAGCAGCCAAGCTGACAGGCTATGTAGCGATGAGCAGTTCTTC.

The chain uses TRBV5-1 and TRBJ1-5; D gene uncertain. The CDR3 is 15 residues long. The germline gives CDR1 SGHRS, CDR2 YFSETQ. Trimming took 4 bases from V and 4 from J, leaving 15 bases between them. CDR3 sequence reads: CASSAGDAGNQPQHF. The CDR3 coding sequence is TGCGCCAGCAGCGCCGGGGATGCGGGGAATCAGCCCCAGCATTTT.

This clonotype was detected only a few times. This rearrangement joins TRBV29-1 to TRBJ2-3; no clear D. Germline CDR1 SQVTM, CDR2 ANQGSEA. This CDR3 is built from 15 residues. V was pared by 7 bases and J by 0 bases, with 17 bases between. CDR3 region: CSARLVPSSTDTQYF. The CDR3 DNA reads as TGCAGCGCCCGCTTGGTGCCCTCTAGCACAGATACGCAGTATTTT.

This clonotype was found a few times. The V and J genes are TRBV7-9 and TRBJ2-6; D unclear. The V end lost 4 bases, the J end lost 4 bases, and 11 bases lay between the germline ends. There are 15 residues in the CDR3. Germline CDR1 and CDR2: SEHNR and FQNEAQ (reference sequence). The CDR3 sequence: CASSSAFMGANVLTF. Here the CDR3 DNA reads TGTGCCAGCAGCTCCGCCTTTATGGGGGCCAACGTCCTGACTTTC. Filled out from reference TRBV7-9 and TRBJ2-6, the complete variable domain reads DTGVSQNPRHKITKRGQNVTFRCDPISEHNRLYWYRQTLGQGPEFLTYFQNEAQLEKSRLLSDRFSAERPKGSFSTLEIQRTEQGDSAMYLCASSSAFMGANVLTFGAGSRLTVL.

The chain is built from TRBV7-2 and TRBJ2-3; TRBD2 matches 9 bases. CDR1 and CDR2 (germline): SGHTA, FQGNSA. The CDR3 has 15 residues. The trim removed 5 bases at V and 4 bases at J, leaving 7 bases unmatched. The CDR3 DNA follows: TGTGCCAGCAGCAGACAGGCTAGCGGGGCAGATACGCAGTATTTT. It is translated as CASSRQASGADTQYF.

This chain's CDR3 is CASSSDRDTDTQYF. CDR3 sequence (DNA): TGCGCCAGCAGCTCGGACAGGGATACAGATACGCAGTATTTT. The chain joins TRBV5-1 to TRBJ2-3; 8 bases are shared with TRBD1. The CDR3 has 14 residues. J was trimmed by 3 bases and V by 3 bases; bases with no gene match: 3. CDR1 and CDR2 (germline): SGHRS, YFSETQ.

In nucleotides, the CDR3 is TGTGCCAGCAGCCTGCAGGGACAGGGGGCGACTTCGCAGTATTTT. Residues: CASSLQGQGATSQYF. The chain has TRBV27 and TRBJ2-3; TRBD1 matches at 12 bases. Looked up from germline, CDR1 is MNHEY and CDR2 is SMNVEV (reference sequence). The CDR3 loop spans 15 amino acids. J lost 10 bases, V lost 6 bases, and 11 bases had no gene match.

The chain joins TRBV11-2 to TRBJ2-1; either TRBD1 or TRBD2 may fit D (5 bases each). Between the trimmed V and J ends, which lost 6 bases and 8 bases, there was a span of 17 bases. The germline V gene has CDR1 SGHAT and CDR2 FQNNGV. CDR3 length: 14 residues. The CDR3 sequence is CASSRELGEHEQFF. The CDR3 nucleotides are TGTGCCAGCAGTCGAGAGTTGGGGGAGCATGAGCAGTTCTTC.

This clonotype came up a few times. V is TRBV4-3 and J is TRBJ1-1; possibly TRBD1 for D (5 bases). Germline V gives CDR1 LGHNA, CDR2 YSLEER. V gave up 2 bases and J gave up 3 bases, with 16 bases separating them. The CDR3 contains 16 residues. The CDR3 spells CASSQLPGRNYTEAFF. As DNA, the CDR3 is TGCGCCAGCAGCCAATTACCGGGACGGAACTACACTGAAGCTTTCTTT.

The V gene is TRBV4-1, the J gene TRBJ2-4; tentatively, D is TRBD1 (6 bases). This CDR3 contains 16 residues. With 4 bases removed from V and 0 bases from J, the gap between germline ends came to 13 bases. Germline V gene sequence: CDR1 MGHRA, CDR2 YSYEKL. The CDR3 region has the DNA TGCGCCAGCAGCCCCGGGACACCACTAGCCAAAAACATTCAGTACTTC. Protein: CASSPGTPLAKNIQYF.

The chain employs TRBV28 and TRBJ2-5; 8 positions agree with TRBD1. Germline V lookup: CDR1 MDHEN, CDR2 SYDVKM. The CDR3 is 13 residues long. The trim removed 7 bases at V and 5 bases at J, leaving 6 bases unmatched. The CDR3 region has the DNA TGTGCCAGCAAGTCAGGGGGCCGGGAGACCCAGTACTTC. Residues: CASKSGGRETQYF.

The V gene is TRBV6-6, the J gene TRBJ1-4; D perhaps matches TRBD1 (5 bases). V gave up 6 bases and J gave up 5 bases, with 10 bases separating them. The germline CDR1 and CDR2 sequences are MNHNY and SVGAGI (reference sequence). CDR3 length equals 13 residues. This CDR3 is CASRYRGNEKLFF. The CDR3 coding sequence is TGTGCCAGCAGGTACCGGGGGAATGAAAAACTGTTTTTT.

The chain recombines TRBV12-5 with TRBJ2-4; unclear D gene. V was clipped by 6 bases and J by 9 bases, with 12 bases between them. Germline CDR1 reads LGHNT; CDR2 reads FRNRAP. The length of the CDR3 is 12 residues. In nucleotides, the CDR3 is TGTGCTAGTGGAAAAGGTGGTAGCATTCAGTACTTC. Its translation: CASGKGGSIQYF. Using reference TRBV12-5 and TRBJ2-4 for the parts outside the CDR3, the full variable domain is DARVTQTPRHKVTEMGQEVTMRCQPILGHNTVFWYRQTMMQGLELLAYFRNRAPLDDSGMPKDRFSAEMPDATLATLKIQPSEPRDSAVYFCASGKGGSIQYFGAGTRLSVL.

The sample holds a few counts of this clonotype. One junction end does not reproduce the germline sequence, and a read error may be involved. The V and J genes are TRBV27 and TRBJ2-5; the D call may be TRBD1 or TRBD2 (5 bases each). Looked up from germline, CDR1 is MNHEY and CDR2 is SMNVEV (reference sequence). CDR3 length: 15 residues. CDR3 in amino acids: CASSLDGTRQETQYF. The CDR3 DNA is TGTGCCAGCAGTCTGGATGGGACCAGACAAGAGACCCAGTACTTT.

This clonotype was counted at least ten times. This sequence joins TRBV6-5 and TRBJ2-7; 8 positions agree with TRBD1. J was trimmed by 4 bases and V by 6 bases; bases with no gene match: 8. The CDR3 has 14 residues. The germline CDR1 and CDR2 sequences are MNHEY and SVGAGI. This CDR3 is CASSSGQGGYEQYF. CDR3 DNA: TGTGCCAGCAGCTCAGGACAGGGTGGGTACGAGCAGTACTTC.

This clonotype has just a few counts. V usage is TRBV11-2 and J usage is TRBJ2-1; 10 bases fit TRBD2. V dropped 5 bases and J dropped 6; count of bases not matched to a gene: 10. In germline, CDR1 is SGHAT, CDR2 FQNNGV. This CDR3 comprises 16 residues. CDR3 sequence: CASSPRGTSVANEQFF. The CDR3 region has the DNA TGTGCCAGCAGCCCAAGGGGGACTAGCGTGGCCAATGAGCAGTTCTTC.

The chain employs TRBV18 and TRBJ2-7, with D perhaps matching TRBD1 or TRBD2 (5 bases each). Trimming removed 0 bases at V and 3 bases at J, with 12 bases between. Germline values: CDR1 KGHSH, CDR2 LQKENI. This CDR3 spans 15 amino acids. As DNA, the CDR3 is TGTGCCAGCTCACCACCCTGGGGACCAGGCTACGAGCAGTACTTC. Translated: CASSPPWGPGYEQYF.

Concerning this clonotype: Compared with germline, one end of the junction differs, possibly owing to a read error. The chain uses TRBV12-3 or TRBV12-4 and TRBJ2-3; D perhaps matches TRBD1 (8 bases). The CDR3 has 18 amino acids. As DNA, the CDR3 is TGTGCCAACAGTTTCGGAACAGGGGGAGGGGGATTCACAGATACGCAGTATTTT. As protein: CANSFGTGGGGFTDTQYF.

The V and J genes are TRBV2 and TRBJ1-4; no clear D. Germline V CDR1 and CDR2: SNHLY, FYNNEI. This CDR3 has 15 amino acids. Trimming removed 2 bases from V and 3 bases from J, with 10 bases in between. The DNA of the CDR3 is TGTGCCAGCAGTGAATATCGGGGAGCTAATGAAAAACTGTTTTTT. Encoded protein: CASSEYRGANEKLFF.

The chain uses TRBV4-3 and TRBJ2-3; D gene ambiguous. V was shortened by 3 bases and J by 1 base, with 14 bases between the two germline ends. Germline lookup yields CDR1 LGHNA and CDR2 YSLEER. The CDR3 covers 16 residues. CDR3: CASSQASVLGTDTQYF. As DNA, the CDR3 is TGCGCCAGCAGCCAGGCCAGCGTCCTCGGCACAGATACGCAGTATTTT.

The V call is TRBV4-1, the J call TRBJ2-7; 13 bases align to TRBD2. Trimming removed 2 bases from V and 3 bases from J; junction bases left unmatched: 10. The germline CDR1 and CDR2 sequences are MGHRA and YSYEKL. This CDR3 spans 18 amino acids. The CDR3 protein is CASSQTDMGLAGNYEQYF. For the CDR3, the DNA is TGCGCCAGCAGCCAAACGGACATGGGACTAGCGGGAAACTACGAGCAGTACTTC.

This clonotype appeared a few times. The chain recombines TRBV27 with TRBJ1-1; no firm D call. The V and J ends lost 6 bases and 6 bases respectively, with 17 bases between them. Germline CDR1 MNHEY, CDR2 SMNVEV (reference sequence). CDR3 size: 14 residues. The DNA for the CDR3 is TGTGCCAGCAGACAAAACGGTAGGGCAGCTGAAGCTTTCTTT. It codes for CASRQNGRAAEAFF.

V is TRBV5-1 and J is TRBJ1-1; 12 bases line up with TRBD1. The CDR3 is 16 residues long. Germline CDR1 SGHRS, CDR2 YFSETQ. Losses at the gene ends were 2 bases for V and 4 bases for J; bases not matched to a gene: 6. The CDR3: CASSLSGTGGSTEAFF. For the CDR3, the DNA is TGCGCCAGCAGCTTATCCGGGACAGGGGGCTCCACTGAAGCTTTCTTT.

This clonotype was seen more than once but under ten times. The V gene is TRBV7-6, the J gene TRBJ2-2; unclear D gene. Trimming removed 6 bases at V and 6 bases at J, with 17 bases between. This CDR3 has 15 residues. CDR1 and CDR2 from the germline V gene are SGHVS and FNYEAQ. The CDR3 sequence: CASRHPLSSSGELFF. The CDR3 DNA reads TGTGCCAGCAGACATCCCCTTAGTTCCTCCGGGGAGCTGTTTTTT.

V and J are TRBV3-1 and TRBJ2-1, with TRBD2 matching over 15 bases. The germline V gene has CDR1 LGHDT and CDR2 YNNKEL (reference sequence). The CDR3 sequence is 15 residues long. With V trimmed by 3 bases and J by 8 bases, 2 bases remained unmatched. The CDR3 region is CASSQGLAGGDEQFF. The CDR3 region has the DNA TGTGCCAGCAGCCAGGGACTAGCGGGAGGCGATGAGCAGTTCTTC.

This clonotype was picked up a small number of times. CDR3 in DNA: TGTGCCAGCAGCCTGCAATTGGGGACAGGGGTAGATACGCAGTATTTT. Protein: CASSLQLGTGVDTQYF. The chain combines TRBV13 with TRBJ2-3; 10 bases line up with TRBD1. The germline V gene encodes CDR1 PRHDT and CDR2 FYEKMQ (reference sequence). The length of the CDR3 is 16 residues. The V gene end was trimmed by 5 bases and the J gene end by 5 bases; junction bases not matched to a gene: 10.

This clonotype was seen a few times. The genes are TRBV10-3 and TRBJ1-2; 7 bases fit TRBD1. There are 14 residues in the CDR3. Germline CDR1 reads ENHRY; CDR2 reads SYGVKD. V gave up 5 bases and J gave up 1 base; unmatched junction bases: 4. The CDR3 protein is CAISQQGNNYGYTF. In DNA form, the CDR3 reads TGTGCCATCAGTCAACAGGGGAATAACTATGGCTACACCTTC.